The 12 T cell receptor beta chains reported below all come from one sample, sequenced in a study of spatial heterogeneity in lung cancer. Findings and limits, study-wide: For expanded intratumoral alpha and beta TCRs, counts tracked tumor mutation counts.

Regarding time point: sample taken at primary tumor resection. TCRdb fed the 5' RACE reads into MiXCR, producing one record per CDR3 protein. The repertoire consists of around 26,000 distinct CDR3 sequences, with just under 9% occurring once and the leading ten covering about 7.7%. These receptors' antigens are unknown. The sample in question was lung tumor tissue, obtained at surgery. The receptors were sampled from a male donor with early-stage non-small cell lung cancer.

This clonotype was seen only a few times. This sequence joins TRBV7-6 and TRBJ2-3; maybe TRBD1 (5 bases). Germline V gene data show CDR1 as SGHVS and CDR2 as FNYEAQ. This CDR3 is 17 amino acids long. Trimming removed 4 bases from V and 2 bases from J, with 19 bases in between. Here the CDR3 reads CASSYPRQGRDTDTQYF. The DNA for the CDR3 is TGTGCCAGCAGCTACCCCCGCCAGGGAAGGGACACAGATACGCAGTATTTT.

This clonotype was recorded many times. V and J are TRBV28 and TRBJ1-6, with no clear D. V was clipped by 6 bases and J by 2 bases, with 11 bases between them. Germline V gene sequence: CDR1 MDHEN, CDR2 SYDVKM. The CDR3 sequence is 15 residues long. CDR3 region: CASRYLATYNSPLHF. In nucleotides, the CDR3 is TGTGCCAGCAGGTACCTGGCCACCTATAATTCACCCCTCCACTTT. Combining the CDR3 with reference TRBV28 and TRBJ1-6 gives the whole variable domain DVKVTQSSRYLVKRTGEKVFLECVQDMDHENMFWYRQDPGLGLRLIYFSYDVKMKEKGDIPEGYSVSREKKERFSLILESASTNQTSMYLCASRYLATYNSPLHFGNGTRLTVT.

CDR3 sequence: CSAQKTGVNEQYF. DNA of the CDR3: TGCAGCGCCCAAAAGACAGGGGTCAACGAGCAGTACTTC. The V gene is TRBV29-1, the J gene TRBJ2-7; 8 bases align to TRBD1. The CDR3 has 13 residues. Unmatched junction bases numbered 10, after V lost 7 bases and J lost 5 bases. Germline lookup yields CDR1 SQVTM and CDR2 ANQGSEA.

This clonotype was detected a few times. The chain uses TRBV20-1 and TRBJ2-7, with 10 nucleotides matching TRBD2. In germline, CDR1 is DFQATT, CDR2 SNEGSKA (reference sequence). This CDR3 is built from 13 residues. V trimming: 4 bases; J trimming: 6 bases; junction bases outside the gene matches: 6. CDR3 residues: CSAKPGTSVEQYF. CDR3 nucleotides: TGCAGTGCTAAGCCCGGGACTAGCGTCGAGCAGTACTTC.

In this sample, this clonotype turned up many times. V gene TRBV2 combines with J gene TRBJ2-5; D is uncertain. CDR3 length equals 14 residues. V lost 7 bases, J lost 1 base, and 13 bases lay in between. Germline CDR1 is SNHLY and CDR2 is FYNNEI. The CDR3 DNA reads as TGTGCCAGCAATAGCCGGCGACCCCAAGAGACCCAGTACTTC. Residues: CASNSRRPQETQYF.

This clonotype was observed at least ten times. The gene calls are TRBV27 and TRBJ1-1; possible D gene TRBD1, 6 bases. The CDR3 is made up of 14 amino acids. V was clipped by 3 bases and J by 4 bases, with 12 bases between them. Germline values: CDR1 MNHEY, CDR2 SMNVEV (reference sequence). The CDR3 DNA reads TGTGCCAGCAGTTTTAACCCAGGGGCCACTGAAGCTTTCTTT. Amino acid sequence: CASSFNPGATEAFF.

This clonotype was seen repeatedly, ten times or more. This CDR3 reads CASRRGKADTDTQYF. The CDR3 nucleotides are TGTGCCAGCCGCAGAGGGAAAGCTGACACAGATACGCAGTATTTT. This sequence joins TRBV12-3 or TRBV12-4 and TRBJ2-3; the D gene is possibly TRBD2 (5 bases). Trimming took 8 bases from V and 2 from J, leaving 17 bases between them. This CDR3 comprises 15 residues.

The table lists this clonotype with many counts. J is TRBJ2-7 and V is TRBV5-1; no reliable D call. The length of the CDR3 is 14 residues. Germline V gene lookup returns CDR1 SGHRS and CDR2 YFSETQ. Deletions cut 4 bases from V and 2 bases from J, with 13 bases between. In nucleotides, the CDR3 is TGCGCCAGCAGCCCAAACTACCGTCCCTACGAGCAGTACTTC. Residues: CASSPNYRPYEQYF.

This clonotype was observed many times. The rearrangement joins TRBV18 to TRBJ1-5; 9 nucleotides match TRBD1. CDR1 and CDR2 (germline): KGHSH, LQKENI. V lost 10 bases to trimming and J lost 5 bases; unmatched junction nucleotides: 6. The CDR3 spans 13 residues. CDR3 bases: TGTGCCACCTCCGGGGACAGGGATCAGCCCCAGCATTTT. Its translation: CATSGDRDQPQHF.

This clonotype was counted at least ten times. The V call is TRBV20-1, the J call TRBJ2-5; no firm D call. CDR3 length: 12 residues. In germline, CDR1 is DFQATT, CDR2 SNEGSKA (reference sequence). V was shortened by 3 bases and J by 5 bases, with 10 bases between the two germline ends. This CDR3 reads CSARSARETQYF. Here the CDR3 DNA reads TGCAGTGCTAGGTCCGCGAGGGAGACCCAGTACTTC.

The rearrangement joins TRBV30 to TRBJ1-1; D is ambiguous. Germline V gives CDR1 GTSNPN, CDR2 SVGIG (reference sequence). This CDR3 contains 15 residues. V gave up 3 bases and J gave up 6 bases, with 20 bases separating them. The DNA of the CDR3 is TGTGCCTGGAGAGAAGGGTCTACCGGGGAGGCTGAAGCTTTCTTT. This sequence encodes CAWREGSTGEAEAFF.

A few counts support this clonotype. The chain employs TRBV20-1 and TRBJ2-5; D might be TRBD2 (6 bases). The CDR3 has 16 residues. Per the germline V gene, CDR1 is DFQATT and CDR2 is SNEGSKA (reference sequence). V was shortened by 5 bases and J by 1 base, with 20 bases between the two germline ends. The CDR3 region is CSAPLGGRAAQETQYF. As DNA, the CDR3 is TGCAGTGCTCCGCTCGGAGGGAGAGCTGCCCAAGAGACCCAGTACTTC.